Given below is one TCR beta chain in context. Its antigen is unknown. The entry originates in a study of identifying expanded T cells in peripheral blood. Study results and limitations: About 1.2 clones differed between technical replicates, versus roughly 16 and 20 over time.

The assay was immunoSEQ multiplex PCR, and TCRdb's table has in-frame clones only and misses some. The repertoire has 91,000 or so clones, about 88% of them found once; the top ten carry about 4.2%. J lost 15 bases, V lost 3 bases, and 9 bases had no gene match. The germline CDR1 and CDR2 sequences are SGHTA and FQGNSA. The CDR3 covers 14 residues. This chain connects TRBV7-2 to TRBJ2-1; 12 bases align to TRBD2. The material sequenced was blood. The sequence was collected from a person aged 18-70 years in good health. The CDR3 here is CASSLTSGRERLFF. The CDR3 coding sequence is TGTGCCAGCAGCTTGACTAGCGGGAGAGAACGGCTGTTCTTC.